This TCR beta chain was retrieved from a study of blood T cells in healthy people across ages. Findings and limits, study-wide: Diversity of TCR beta correlated strongly with naive T cell percentage. It was the long-lived donors that had more naive CD4+ cells and higher diversity than aged donors.

Sample-barcoded 5' priming and a J-beta primer mix drove a second PCR of roughly 7 to 11 cycles. A 12-random-nucleotide template-switch adaptor tagged each cDNA molecule. From the 5' RACE reads, TCRdb called clonotypes with MiXCR, one entry per CDR3 protein. The table includes approximately 670,000 distinct CDR3 sequences, approximately 40% detected once. With respect to this clonotype: Its antigen is unidentified.

The study isolated at least 7 million PBMCs from each sample. With 4 bases removed from V and 0 bases from J, the gap between germline ends came to 11 bases. The germline V gene has CDR1 SGHRS and CDR2 YFSETQ. CDR3 length: 16 residues. The sample comprised blood. The gene calls are TRBV5-1 and TRBJ2-6; D gene unclear. This clonotype was obtained from a man aged 80 or over in good health. The CDR3 loop is CASSLLASSGANVLTF. In nucleotides, the CDR3 is TGCGCCAGCAGCCTTCTTGCGTCCTCTGGGGCCAACGTCCTGACTTTC.